The 27 T cell receptor beta chains given below trace back to one sample, sequenced in a study of blood T cell repertoires in COVID-19 (dated by TCRdb to the early 2020s). The library was produced with the immunoSEQ multiplex PCR assay. Drawn from immuneACCESS, this table holds only the in-frame rearrangements with V and J called that TCRdb kept. Clones are partly lost; checked studies trace under half to an unresolved V gene and leave the rest unexplained. The sample yields about 23,000 clones; approximately 84% were counted once. In total, the top ten clones hold less than 20% of the sample. The sequenced sample consisted of peripheral blood. The receptors originated from a woman of 80 years or more with acute or convalescent COVID-19.

This sequence joins TRBV30 and TRBJ1-2; D possibly corresponds to TRBD1 (5 bases). Germline CDR1 reads GTSNPN; CDR2 reads SVGIG (reference sequence). The ends were cut back, 5 bases at V and 7 bases at J, with 23 bases in the middle. The CDR3 has 15 amino acids. In DNA, the CDR3 is TGTGCCTGGGGAACCGGGACTCTGGTACTCGGTGGCTACACCTTC. Protein: CAWGTGTLVLGGYTF.

The rearrangement joins TRBV7-2 to TRBJ2-1; 8 positions match TRBD2. CDR1 is SGHTA and CDR2 is FQGNSA in the germline V gene. V dropped 5 bases and J dropped 5; count of bases not matched to a gene: 8. The CDR3 sequence is 15 residues long. The CDR3 region is CASSRKAGENNEQFF. The CDR3, as DNA: TGTGCCAGCAGCCGGAAAGCGGGAGAGAACAATGAGCAGTTCTTC. The variable domain in full, with the rest retrieved from reference TRBV7-2 and TRBJ2-1, is GAGVSQSPSNKVTEKGKDVELRCDPISGHTALYWYRQSLGQGLEFLIYFQGNSAPDKSGLPSDRFSAERTGGSVSTLTIQRTQQEDSAVYLCASSRKAGENNEQFFGPGTRLTVL.

The J gene is TRBJ2-5, the V gene TRBV7-2; 8 bases are shared with TRBD2. V was clipped by 0 bases and J by 5 bases; unmatched bases: 5. The germline gives CDR1 SGHTA, CDR2 FQGNSA. The CDR3 runs to 15 residues. The CDR3 DNA sequence: TGTGCCAGCAGCTTAGCCGGGCGGGGGGATGAGACCCAGTACTTC. As protein: CASSLAGRGDETQYF.

About this clone itself: The identical CDR3 is also encoded by other nucleotide sequences in the sample. The V call is TRBV29-1, the J call TRBJ1-2; tentative D call: TRBD1 (5 bases). V lost 5 bases to trimming and J lost 8 bases, with 18 bases between them. Germline assignment: CDR1 SQVTM and CDR2 ANQGSEA. The CDR3 covers 13 residues. CDR3 in DNA: TGCAGCGTTCCGGACTGGGTGGGGGGGGGCTACACCTTC. Residues: CSVPDWVGGGYTF.

V gene TRBV5-1 combines with J gene TRBJ1-6; possibly TRBD1 for D (5 bases). Trimming removed 0 bases from V and 6 bases from J, with 7 bases in between. The CDR3 is 14 amino acids. Germline CDR1 SGHRS, CDR2 YFSETQ. In DNA form, the CDR3 reads TGCGCCAGCAGCTTGGGGGGCTTTAATTCACCCCTCCACTTT. Its translation is CASSLGGFNSPLHF.

This clone showed up just once. This chain links TRBV6-5 with TRBJ2-1, with 9 bases lining up with TRBD1. CDR3 size: 14 residues. CDR1 is MNHEY and CDR2 is SVGAGI in the germline V gene. Losses at the gene ends were 6 bases for V and 7 bases for J; bases not matched to a gene: 7. The CDR3 region is CASRSGTGLNEQFF. In DNA, the CDR3 is TGTGCCAGCAGGTCCGGGACAGGGCTAAATGAGCAGTTCTTC.

The genes are TRBV5-1 and TRBJ1-1, with TRBD1 matching over 7 bases. The CDR3 runs 14 residues. Germline V gene data show CDR1 as SGHRS and CDR2 as YFSETQ. The trim removed 7 bases at V and 6 bases at J, leaving 12 bases unmatched. The CDR3 DNA reads as TGCGCCAGCCGTGAACAGGGGAGCCTGGCTGAAGCTTTCTTT. Its translation: CASREQGSLAEAFF.

This chain links TRBV9 with TRBJ1-6; 8 bases fit TRBD1. Germline V lookup: CDR1 SGDLS, CDR2 YYNGEE. The length of the CDR3 is 15 residues. The V and J ends lost 3 bases and 6 bases, in that order; junction bases with no gene match: 5. CDR3 protein: CASSGYGTGNSPLHF. The CDR3 DNA reads as TGTGCCAGCAGCGGTTACGGGACAGGTAATTCACCCCTCCACTTT.

CDR3 nucleotides: TGCGCCAGCAGCCCCGGAGGAGGGAAAGGGAACTATGGCTACACCTTC. Translation: CASSPGGGKGNYGYTF. The chain is built from TRBV4-1 and TRBJ1-2; D not certain. The germline V gene encodes CDR1 MGHRA and CDR2 YSYEKL. V lost 4 bases to trimming and J lost 2 bases, with 17 bases between them. The CDR3 totals 16 residues.

This clone was detected only once. The genes are TRBV4-3 and TRBJ1-2, with D perhaps TRBD1 (6 bases). Per germline, CDR1 LGHNA and CDR2 YSLEER. This CDR3 region has 15 residues. Trimming left V 4 bases short and J 4 bases short, with 16 bases between. CDR3 nucleotides: TGCGCCAGCAGCCCCGGAGTGGGGGCCAGCTATGGCTACACCTTC. As protein: CASSPGVGASYGYTF.

Only one count was recorded for this clone. The V and J genes are TRBV7-2 and TRBJ2-3, with 8 bases identical to TRBD2. CDR3 size: 16 residues. Losses at the gene ends were 1 base for V and 0 bases for J; bases not matched to a gene: 3. Germline values: CDR1 SGHTA, CDR2 FQGNSA. The CDR3, as DNA: TGTGCCAGCAGCTTAGGGGCTAGCGGGAGCACAGATACGCAGTATTTT. This encodes CASSLGASGSTDTQYF.

The chain combines TRBV18 with TRBJ1-2, with a possible D match to TRBD1 (6 bases). V was shortened by 0 bases and J by 4 bases, with 9 bases between the two germline ends. The CDR3 sequence is 14 residues long. Germline loops: CDR1 KGHSH, CDR2 LQKENI. The CDR3 coding sequence is TGTGCCAGCTCACCACCGTCAGGGGTCTATGGCTACACCTTC. This gives the protein CASSPPSGVYGYTF.

The chain combines TRBV11-3 with TRBJ2-2; D is uncertain. The CDR3 spans 13 residues. Germline CDR1 and CDR2: SGHNT and YENEEA. V was shortened by 0 bases and J by 7 bases, with 6 bases between the two germline ends. The CDR3 region is CASSLEFRGELFF. As DNA, the CDR3 is TGTGCCAGCAGCTTAGAGTTTCGCGGGGAGCTGTTTTTT. Together with reference TRBV11-3 and TRBJ2-2, the CDR3 gives the full variable domain: EAGVVQSPRYKIIEKKQPVAFWCNPISGHNTLYWYLQNLGQGPELLIRYENEEAVDDSQLPKDRFSAERLKGVDSTLKIQPAELGDSAVYLCASSLEFRGELFFGEGSRLTVL.

The V gene is TRBV12-5, the J gene TRBJ2-1, with TRBD1 matching over 7 bases. Germline V CDR1 and CDR2: LGHNT, FRNRAP. Trimming took 1 base from V and 7 from J; bases not matched to a gene: 10. The CDR3 is 16 amino acids. As DNA, the CDR3 is TGTGCTAGTGGTTTGGAAGAGGGGGCGATTAAGAATGAGCAGTTCTTC. Protein: CASGLEEGAIKNEQFF.

This rearrangement joins TRBV29-1 to TRBJ1-2; 10 nucleotides agree with TRBD1. The V gene end was trimmed by 6 bases and the J gene end by 6 bases; junction bases not matched to a gene: 4. Germline V gene data show CDR1 as SQVTM and CDR2 as ANQGSEA. The CDR3 has 12 amino acids. CDR3 region: CSVPGQGDGYTF. CDR3 DNA sequence: TGCAGCGTGCCCGGACAGGGGGATGGCTACACCTTC.

This chain connects TRBV7-2 to TRBJ2-2, with D possibly matching TRBD2 (6 bases). CDR1 and CDR2 from the germline V gene are SGHTA and FQGNSA. Deletions cut 8 bases from V and 1 base from J, with 11 bases between. The CDR3 consists of 14 residues. The CDR3 reads CASGGTRNTGELFF. The CDR3 bases are TGTGCCAGCGGCGGGACGAGGAACACCGGGGAGCTGTTTTTT.

The chain's CDR3 is CASSIRPKAGELFF. CDR3 nucleotides: TGTGCCAGTAGTATCAGGCCAAAGGCGGGGGAGCTGTTTTTT. V and J are TRBV19 and TRBJ2-2; no firm D call. Germline CDR1 is LNHDA and CDR2 is SQIVND (reference sequence). This CDR3 region has 14 residues. Between the trimmed V and J ends, which lost 3 bases and 8 bases, there was a span of 13 bases.

The chain carries TRBV14 and TRBJ2-7; perhaps TRBD2 as D (6 bases). CDR3 length: 15 amino acids. Per the germline V gene, CDR1 is SGHDN and CDR2 is FVKESK. The ends were cut back, 3 bases at V and 3 bases at J, with 15 bases in the middle. CDR3 amino acids: CASSQMGAGGYEQYF. The CDR3 nucleotides read TGTGCCAGCAGCCAGATGGGTGCCGGGGGCTACGAGCAGTACTTC.

The chain carries TRBV5-1 and TRBJ1-3, with D hard to call. The V end lost 4 bases, the J end lost 0 bases, and 14 bases lay between the germline ends. The CDR3 totals 16 residues. Germline V CDR1 and CDR2: SGHRS, YFSETQ. CDR3 DNA sequence: TGCGCCAGCAGCCCGGCGGATCTTTTCTCTGGAAACACCATATATTTT. The encoded protein is CASSPADLFSGNTIYF.

The V call is TRBV6-2 or TRBV6-3, the J call TRBJ1-5; D not certain. Trimming pared 0 bases from V and 7 bases from J, leaving 16 bases between. In germline, CDR1 is MNHEY, CDR2 SVGEGT. The CDR3 loop spans 16 amino acids. The DNA of the CDR3 is TGTGCCAGCAGTTACTCGGCCTCCCTGTCATTCCAGCCCCAGCATTTT. Translated: CASSYSASLSFQPQHF.

The V call is TRBV6-5, the J call TRBJ1-3; D perhaps matches TRBD1 (5 bases). The length of the CDR3 is 13 residues. V was shortened by 6 bases and J by 0 bases, with 6 bases between the two germline ends. The germline CDR1 and CDR2 sequences are MNHEY and SVGAGI. The CDR3 nucleotides are TGTGCCAGCAGAGGGGACTCTGGAAACACCATATATTTT. It specifies CASRGDSGNTIYF.

The CDR3 reads CASSTREGINTEAFF. The DNA of the CDR3 is TGTGCCAGTAGTACCAGGGAGGGGATAAACACTGAAGCTTTCTTT. The chain is built from TRBV19 and TRBJ1-1, with D possibly being TRBD1 (5 bases). CDR1 is LNHDA and CDR2 is SQIVND in the germline V gene (reference sequence). The CDR3 loop spans 15 amino acids. Trimming took 4 bases from V and 2 from J, leaving 14 bases between them.

This clone was recorded a few times. V gene TRBV5-1 combines with J gene TRBJ2-1; 9 bases agree with TRBD1. The CDR3 runs 15 residues. Germline V gene data show CDR1 as SGHRS and CDR2 as YFSETQ. J was trimmed by 7 bases and V by 3 bases; bases with no gene match: 8. CDR3 amino acids: CASSYRTGAANEQFF. In DNA, the CDR3 is TGCGCCAGCAGCTACCGGACAGGGGCAGCTAATGAGCAGTTCTTC.

The rearrangement uses TRBV19 and TRBJ1-2; 7 nucleotides match TRBD1. V trimming: 6 bases; J trimming: 4 bases; junction bases outside the gene matches: 5. The CDR3 has 13 residues. Germline loops: CDR1 LNHDA, CDR2 SQIVND (reference sequence). The CDR3 region is CASSRQGLYGYTF. The CDR3 region has the DNA TGTGCCAGTAGCCGACAGGGTCTCTATGGCTACACCTTC. The full variable domain, completed using reference TRBV19 and TRBJ1-2, is DGGITQSPKYLFRKEGQNVTLSCEQNLNHDAMYWYRQDPGQGLRLIYYSQIVNDFQKGDIAEGYSVSREKKESFPLTVTSAQKNPTAFYLCASSRQGLYGYTFGSGTRLTVV.

This clone has just a few counts. The rearrangement links TRBV27 to TRBJ2-3; a weak D match, TRBD2 (5 bases). The CDR3 sequence is 15 residues long. Germline V gives CDR1 MNHEY, CDR2 SMNVEV (reference sequence). The V and J ends lost 8 bases and 0 bases respectively, with 15 bases between them. This CDR3 reads CASREGASSTDTQYF. The DNA for the CDR3 is TGTGCCAGCCGGGAAGGAGCCTCAAGCACAGATACGCAGTATTTT.

CDR3 protein: CASSYSNRGNTDTQYF. CDR3 bases: TGTGCCAGCAGTTACTCGAACAGGGGGAATACAGATACGCAGTATTTT. The chain carries TRBV6-5 and TRBJ2-3; 8 positions match TRBD1. Germline values: CDR1 MNHEY, CDR2 SVGAGI. J lost 3 bases, V lost 0 bases, and 5 bases had no gene match. The CDR3 loop spans 16 amino acids.

The table lists this clone with a count of one. J is TRBJ2-7 and V is TRBV24-1; a weak D match, TRBD2 (6 bases). CDR1 and CDR2 (germline): KGHDR, SFDVKD. V was clipped by 11 bases and J by 4 bases, with 20 bases between them. This CDR3 contains 14 residues. The CDR3 loop is CARPDGSDHYEQYF. As DNA, the CDR3 is TGTGCCAGACCGGACGGGAGCGATCATTACGAGCAGTACTTC.